This T cell receptor beta chain emerged from a study of T cell repertoires in cytomegalovirus infection. TCRdb called the reads again in MiXCR, with one record for every CDR3 protein. The table includes just over 450,000 distinct CDR3 sequences, under 55% detected once. V lost 10 bases to trimming and J lost 4 bases, with 18 bases between them. Germline CDR1 is SNHLY and CDR2 is FYNNEI. This CDR3 is 14 amino acids long. About this clonotype: What it binds is not known.

The sequencing used cultured PBMCs, collected from culture after CMV antigen stimulation. This TCR derives from a human donor in good health (CMV status not recorded). Some clones in this sample may be carry-over from other donors' samples. The rearrangement uses TRBV2 and TRBJ2-3; D call uncertain. This CDR3 is CATQRLRLADTQYF. The CDR3 region has the DNA TGTGCCACCCAGAGGCTCAGATTGGCAGATACGCAGTATTTT.